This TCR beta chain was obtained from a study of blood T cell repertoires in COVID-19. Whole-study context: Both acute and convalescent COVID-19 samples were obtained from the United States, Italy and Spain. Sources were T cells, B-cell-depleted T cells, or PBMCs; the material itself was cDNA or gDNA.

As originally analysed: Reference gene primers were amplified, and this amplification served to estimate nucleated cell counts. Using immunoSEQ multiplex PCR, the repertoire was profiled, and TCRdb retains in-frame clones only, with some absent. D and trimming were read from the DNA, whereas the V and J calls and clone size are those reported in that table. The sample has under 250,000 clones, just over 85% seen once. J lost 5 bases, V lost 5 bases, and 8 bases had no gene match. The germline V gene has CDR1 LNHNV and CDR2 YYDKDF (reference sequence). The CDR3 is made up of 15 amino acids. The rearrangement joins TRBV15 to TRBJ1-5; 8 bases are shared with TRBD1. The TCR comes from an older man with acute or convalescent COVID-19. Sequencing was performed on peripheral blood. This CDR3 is CATSPDRGPYQPQHF. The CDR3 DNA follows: TGTGCCACCAGCCCAGACAGGGGCCCTTATCAGCCCCAGCATTTT. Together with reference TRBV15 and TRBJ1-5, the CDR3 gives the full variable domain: DAMVIQNPRYQVTQFGKPVTLSCSQTLNHNVMYWYQQKSSQAPKLLFHYYDKDFNNEADTPDNFQSRRPNTSFCFLDIRSPGLGDTAMYLCATSPDRGPYQPQHFGDGTRLSIL.